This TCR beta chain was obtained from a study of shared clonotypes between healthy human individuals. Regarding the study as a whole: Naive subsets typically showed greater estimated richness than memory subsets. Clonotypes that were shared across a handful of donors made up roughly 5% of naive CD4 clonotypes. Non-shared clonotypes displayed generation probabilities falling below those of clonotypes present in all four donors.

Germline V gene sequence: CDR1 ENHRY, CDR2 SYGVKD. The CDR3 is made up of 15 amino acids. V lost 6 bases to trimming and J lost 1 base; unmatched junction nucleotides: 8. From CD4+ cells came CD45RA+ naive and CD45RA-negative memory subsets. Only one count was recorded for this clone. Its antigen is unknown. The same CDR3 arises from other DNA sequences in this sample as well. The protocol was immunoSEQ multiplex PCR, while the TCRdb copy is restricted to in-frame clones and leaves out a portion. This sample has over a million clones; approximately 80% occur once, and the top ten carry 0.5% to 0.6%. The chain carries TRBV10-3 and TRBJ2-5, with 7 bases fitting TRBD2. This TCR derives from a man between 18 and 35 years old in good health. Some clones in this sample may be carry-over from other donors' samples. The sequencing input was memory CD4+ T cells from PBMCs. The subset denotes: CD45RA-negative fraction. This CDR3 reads CAIRGSSGLQETQYF. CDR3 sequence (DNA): TGTGCCATCAGGGGATCTAGCGGACTCCAAGAGACCCAGTACTTC.